The 16 T cell receptor beta chains given below trace back to one sample, sequenced in a study of regulatory T cells in long-lasting Graves disease. Researchers made TCR beta libraries by using iRepertoire HTBI primers and running Arm-PCR on CDR3 regions. TCRdb independently ran MiXCR on the multiplex PCR reads; one entry per CDR3 protein. The data show 350,000 to 400,000 distinct CDR3 sequences, 15% to 20% seen once. Time point reported: newly diagnosed GD, antithyroid drugs for less than 3 months. RNA isolated from PBMCs was used to make the TCR library. These data were likewise used in another study, on T cells in Graves' hyperthyroidism and ophthalmopathy.

Sequencing was performed on peripheral blood mononuclear cells (PBMCs), taken at new diagnosis, from a patient treated with antithyroid drugs. Source of these receptors: a woman between 18 and 30 years old with Graves disease.

The J gene is TRBJ2-3, the V gene TRBV2; TRBD1 might be the D (7 bases). CDR1 and CDR2 from the germline V gene are SNHLY and FYNNEI. CDR3 length: 14 residues. V lost 6 bases and J 0 bases, leaving 10 bases between the germline ends. The CDR3 DNA reads as TGTGCCAGCAGGACAGGGAGGAGCACAGATACGCAGTATTTT. Protein product: CASRTGRSTDTQYF. The full variable domain, rest sourced from reference TRBV2 and TRBJ2-3, is EPEVTQTPSHQVTQMGQEVILRCVPISNHLYFYWYRQILGQKVEFLVSFYNNEISEKSEIFDDQFSVERPDGSNFTLKIRSTKLEDSAMYFCASRTGRSTDTQYFGPGTRLTVL.

A remark on this clonotype: A much larger clone lies one base from this, so it may be a read error. The rearrangement uses TRBV6-4 and TRBJ1-1; D is undetermined. Germline V gene sequence: CDR1 MRHNA, CDR2 SNTAGT. Trimming pared 2 bases from V and 1 base from J, leaving 5 bases between. The CDR3 consists of 13 residues. As DNA, the CDR3 is TGTGCCAGCAGTGACGGGGAGAACACTGAAGCTTTCTTT. Translated: CASSDGENTEAFF.

This clonotype was picked up many times. The rearrangement links TRBV28 to TRBJ2-3, with D possibly TRBD1 on 6 matching bases. The V end was cut by 2 bases, the J end by 4 bases, with 16 bases between. Looked up from germline, CDR1 is MDHEN and CDR2 is SYDVKM. The CDR3 is made up of 16 amino acids. CDR3 sequence (DNA): TGTGCCAGCAGTTTAATGGGGGCCCTTTGGGCAGATACGCAGTATTTT. Translated: CASSLMGALWADTQYF.

This clonotype appeared many times. The V and J genes are TRBV4-1 and TRBJ2-1, with D perhaps being TRBD1 or TRBD2 (5 bases each). Germline assignment: CDR1 MGHRA and CDR2 YSYEKL. Trimming shortened V by 3 bases and J by 1 base, and 10 bases separated the two germline ends. The CDR3 extends over 15 amino acids. The CDR3: CASSQSGTSYNEQFF. The CDR3 region has the DNA TGCGCCAGCAGCCAGTCAGGGACGTCCTACAATGAGCAGTTCTTC.

This clonotype was detected only once. Here the CDR3 DNA reads TGTGCCAGTAGTATGTCCGCCTCCTACAATGAGCAGTTCTTC. As protein: CASSMSASYNEQFF. The chain combines TRBV19 with TRBJ2-1; D is uncertain. CDR1 is LNHDA, CDR2 SQIVND, per germline (reference sequence). The CDR3 sequence is 14 residues long. The germline V and J ends were trimmed by 3 bases and 0 bases, with 6 bases remaining between them.

The J gene is TRBJ2-1, the V gene TRBV19; 9 bases match TRBD2. The J call may be in error: the DNA end matches TRBJ2-5 better. This CDR3 region has 15 residues. Germline V lookup: CDR1 LNHDA, CDR2 SQIVND (reference sequence). CDR3 loop: CASSIGVSGSLAQYF. The DNA of the CDR3 is TGTGCCAGTAGTATAGGGGTTAGCGGGAGTTTGGCCCAGTACTTC.

The rearrangement joins TRBV6-1 to TRBJ1-5; D may be TRBD1 (5 bases). V was pared by 8 bases and J by 6 bases, with 17 bases between. This CDR3 has 14 residues. CDR1 is MNHNS and CDR2 is SASEGT in the germline V gene. CDR3 DNA: TGTGCCAGCCTGGGCAGGGATTTTATTCAGCCCCAGCATTTT. Protein sequence: CASLGRDFIQPQHF.

The genes are TRBV5-1 and TRBJ1-1; TRBD1 matches at 12 bases. The CDR3 runs 15 residues. Trimming took 7 bases from V and 4 from J; bases not matched to a gene: 8. Germline assignment: CDR1 SGHRS and CDR2 YFSETQ. The CDR3 DNA is TGCGCCAGCCATATGGGACAGGGGGCTAGCACTGAAGCTTTCTTT. Translation: CASHMGQGASTEAFF.

This clonotype was counted many times. The rearrangement links TRBV20-1 to TRBJ2-2; TRBD1 matches 8 bases. The CDR3 is 15 residues long. With 3 bases clipped from V and 0 bases from J, the junction kept 3 bases outside the gene matches. CDR1 and CDR2 (germline): DFQATT, SNEGSKA (reference sequence). The CDR3 region has the DNA TGCAGTGCTAGGACAGGGGTTGCGAACACCGGGGAGCTGTTTTTT. Amino acid sequence: CSARTGVANTGELFF.

This clonotype appeared many times. V is TRBV12-3 or TRBV12-4 and J is TRBJ2-1, with D perhaps TRBD1 (6 bases). Trimming removed 1 base at V and 4 bases at J, with 11 bases between. The CDR3 sequence is 15 residues long. The CDR3 sequence: CASSLEQGVYNEQFF. In nucleotides, the CDR3 is TGTGCCAGCAGTTTAGAACAGGGAGTATACAATGAGCAGTTCTTC.

The table lists this clonotype with many counts. The rearrangement uses TRBV28 and TRBJ2-1; D remains unclear. In germline, CDR1 is MDHEN, CDR2 SYDVKM. With 10 bases removed from V and 11 bases from J, the gap between germline ends came to 15 bases. This CDR3 contains 11 residues. CDR3 sequence: CATNRSRQQFF. The DNA for the CDR3 is TGTGCCACGAACCGGTCCCGGCAGCAGTTCTTC.

This clonotype was picked up many times. The genes are TRBV3-1 and TRBJ2-5, with a possible D match to TRBD2 (5 bases). CDR3 length equals 14 residues. V gave up 0 bases and J gave up 5 bases, with 10 bases separating them. The germline V gene has CDR1 LGHDT and CDR2 YNNKEL (reference sequence). The CDR3 bases are TGTGCCAGCAGCCAAGATGCGGGCCGTGAGACCCAGTACTTC. Residues: CASSQDAGRETQYF.

This clonotype was observed at least ten times. This chain uses TRBV2 with TRBJ2-7, with 13 bases fitting TRBD2. CDR1 and CDR2 (germline): SNHLY, FYNNEI. Losses at the gene ends were 3 bases for V and 4 bases for J; bases not matched to a gene: 9. The CDR3 spans 17 residues. The CDR3, as DNA: TGTGCCAGCAGTGATCTTACCGGGACTAGCGGGGAGTACGAGCAGTACTTC. Translation gives CASSDLTGTSGEYEQYF.

This clonotype came up many times. This chain links TRBV20-1 with TRBJ1-5; D unresolved. Germline loops: CDR1 DFQATT, CDR2 SNEGSKA (reference sequence). CDR3 length: 13 residues. CDR3: CSASVGKDQPQHF. DNA of the CDR3: TGCTCAGCTAGTGTTGGGAAGGACCAGCCCCAGCATTTT.

This clonotype was counted at least ten times. This chain connects TRBV20-1 to TRBJ2-4; 13 bases are a match to TRBD2. The V segment lost 3 bases and the J segment 4 bases; nucleotides outside the gene matches: 6. CDR1 is DFQATT and CDR2 is SNEGSKA in the germline V gene (reference sequence). The CDR3 covers 16 residues. The CDR3 here is CSARELAGGLKNIQYF. In nucleotides, the CDR3 is TGCAGTGCTAGGGAACTAGCGGGGGGGTTAAAAAACATTCAGTACTTC.

This clonotype has ten or more counts. This rearrangement joins TRBV7-3 to TRBJ2-7; D call uncertain. The length of the CDR3 is 13 residues. V shed 1 base and J shed 11 bases, with 15 bases lying between them. Germline-derived CDR1 and CDR2 are SGHTA and FQGTGA. As DNA, the CDR3 is TGTGCCAGCAGCTTAAGTGGTAAGGCGCCCGAGTACTTC. Protein sequence: CASSLSGKAPEYF.